The 3 T cell receptor beta chains given below trace back to one sample, sequenced in a study of beta chain features in type 1 diabetes. Study observations and caveats: TCRB CDR3s from Type 1 diabetes patients were moderately but significantly shorter in all four CD4+ subsets.

Their recognized antigens are unknown. Reverse transcription of all isolated RNA meant that expressed TCRB transcripts were sequenced. Some clones are missing from TCRdb's copy, which holds only in-frame ones; the method was immunoSEQ multiplex PCR. The data contain about 150,000 clones, about a tenth of them singletons. The sequencing sample was made of central memory CD4+ T cells from blood. The receptor source for this set is a man aged 25 to 45 with type 1 diabetes.

V gene TRBV7-2 combines with J gene TRBJ1-5; the match to TRBD1 covers 7 bases. CDR1 is SGHTA and CDR2 is FQGNSA in the germline V gene. This CDR3 has 14 amino acids. V was clipped by 1 base and J by 6 bases; unmatched bases: 3. DNA for the CDR3: TGTGCCAGCAGCTTAGGACAGGGCGGTCAGCCCCAGCATTTT. Its translation is CASSLGQGGQPQHF.

V and J are TRBV4-3 and TRBJ2-5; TRBD1 matches 9 bases. The ends lost 3 bases at V and 5 bases at J; junction bases unmatched: 4. The germline V gene encodes CDR1 LGHNA and CDR2 YSLEER. This CDR3 comprises 14 residues. Here the CDR3 DNA reads TGCGCCAGCAGCCAGAGGACAGGGGTGGAGACCCAGTACTTC. This encodes CASSQRTGVETQYF.

For the CDR3, the DNA is TGTGCCAGCAGTCGTGAGGGGACCCAGTACTTC. Its translation is CASSREGTQYF. The chain combines TRBV28 with TRBJ2-5; tentative D call: TRBD2 (5 bases). The CDR3 loop spans 11 amino acids. Germline V gene lookup returns CDR1 MDHEN and CDR2 SYDVKM. V was clipped by 5 bases and J by 7 bases, with 8 bases between them.